This TCR beta chain was profiled in a study of T cells in Graves' hyperthyroidism and ophthalmopathy. Overall study: Before any treatment, at initial diagnosis, peripheral blood was collected.

In its sample, this clonotype was seen a few times. Its cognate antigen is unknown. It was RNA transcripts that yielded the amplified TCR beta CDR3 regions. The HTBI primer set was used in a first-round RT-PCR of the TCR CDR3. Via MiXCR, TCRdb re-called the multiplex PCR reads, giving one row per CDR3 protein. The data hold about 480,000 distinct CDR3 sequences, with around 15% observed a single time. V was shortened by 0 bases and J by 3 bases, with 5 bases between the two germline ends. The CDR3 loop spans 13 amino acids. Per the germline V gene, CDR1 is MGHRA and CDR2 is YSYEKL. Broader study findings: The model made its ophthalmopathy prediction, and onset followed a median roughly six months later.

Sequenced input: blood. This sequence originates from a woman between 18 and 29 years old with Graves' hyperthyroidism. This rearrangement joins TRBV4-1 to TRBJ1-1; D gene uncertain. The CDR3 region is CASSQEADTEAFF. Written as DNA, the CDR3 is TGCGCCAGCAGCCAAGAGGCTGACACTGAAGCTTTCTTT.